Each of the 10 T cell receptor beta chains below was sequenced from the same sample in a study of identical twins. TCRdb reanalysed the 5' RACE reads using MiXCR and keeps one entry per CDR3 protein. The sample holds around 1.7 million distinct CDR3 sequences, about 30% seen once. The sequenced sample consisted of cord blood. These receptors were collected from a newborn girl in good health.

The gene calls are TRBV5-5 and TRBJ2-7, with TRBD1 identical over 7 bases. V lost 3 bases and J lost 4; bases outside the gene matches: 10. From germline, CDR1 is SGHKS and CDR2 YYEKEE (reference sequence). The CDR3 sequence is 15 residues long. The CDR3 reads CASSSSGTEVYEQYF. The CDR3, as DNA: TGTGCCAGCAGCTCGAGTGGGACAGAGGTTTACGAGCAGTACTTC.

A few counts support this clonotype. The chain carries TRBV21-1 and TRBJ2-3. TRBV21-1 is a pseudogene. CDR3 length: 14 residues. This chain's CDR3 is CASSKAPERLTQYF. CDR3 nucleotides: TGTGCCAGCAGCAAGGCCCCCGAACGACTCACGCAGTATTTT.

About this clonotype: One end of the junction fails to match germline, which may point to a read error. V and J are TRBV5-1 and TRBJ1-1, with D perhaps TRBD1 (5 bases). The CDR3 consists of 17 residues. The germline V gene has CDR1 SGHRS and CDR2 YFSETQ. CDR3 DNA: TGCGCCAGCAGCTTGGTATTTAGGGGCCAAGGGAACACTGGAGCTTTCTTT. It translates to CASSLVFRGQGNTGAFF. The whole variable domain, remainder taken from reference TRBV5-1 and TRBJ1-1, is KAGVTQTPRYLIKTRGQQVTLSCSPISGHRSVSWYQQTPGQGLQFLFEYFSETQRNKGNFPGRFSGRQFSNSRSEMNVSTLELGDSALYLCASSLVFRGQGNTGAFFGQGTRLTVV.

This clonotype turned up a few times. The chain joins TRBV11-2 to TRBJ1-6; no definite D call. Germline V gene lookup returns CDR1 SGHAT and CDR2 FQNNGV. Trimming left V 2 bases short and J 6 bases short, with 5 bases between. CDR3 length: 13 amino acids. CDR3 sequence reads: CASSLPFNSPLHF. The CDR3 DNA reads TGTGCCAGCAGCTTACCGTTTAATTCACCCCTCCACTTT.

The rearrangement joins TRBV4-2 to TRBJ2-4; 7 bases match TRBD2. Losses at the gene ends were 4 bases for V and 0 bases for J; bases not matched to a gene: 15. CDR3 size: 19 residues. The germline CDR1 and CDR2 sequences are LGHNA and YNFKEQ. The CDR3 loop reads CASSPGEASGNLAKNIQYF. The CDR3 region has the DNA TGTGCCAGCAGCCCCGGCGAGGCTAGCGGAAACTTAGCCAAAAACATTCAGTACTTC.

This clonotype was recorded a few times. This chain joins TRBV2 and TRBJ1-1, with unresolved D. Germline CDR1 is SNHLY and CDR2 is FYNNEI. The CDR3 runs 12 residues. The V end was cut by 4 bases, the J end by 8 bases, with 11 bases between. CDR3 sequence (DNA): TGTGCCAGCAGTGGGAAGTCCGGGGAAGCTTTCTTT. This sequence encodes CASSGKSGEAFF.

This chain links TRBV9 with TRBJ2-3; 12 bases map to TRBD2. Losses at the gene ends were 3 bases for V and 0 bases for J; bases not matched to a gene: 11. CDR1 is SGDLS and CDR2 is YYNGEE in the germline V gene. This CDR3 has 19 amino acids. CDR3 nucleotide sequence: TGTGCCAGCAGCGCGTTCACTAGCGGGGGGACCACTAGCACAGATACGCAGTATTTT. This encodes CASSAFTSGGTTSTDTQYF. The whole variable domain, filled in from reference TRBV9 and TRBJ2-3, reads DSGVTQTPKHLITATGQRVTLRCSPRSGDLSVYWYQQSLDQGLQFLIQYYNGEERAKGNILERFSAQQFPDLHSELNLSSLELGDSALYFCASSAFTSGGTTSTDTQYFGPGTRLTVL.

Of note for this clonotype: This may be a read error, as it is one base from a much larger clone. CDR3 in DNA: TGTGCCATCCCCCTAGCGAGCACAGATACGCAGTATTTT. Translating it yields CAIPLASTDTQYF. This rearrangement joins TRBV10-3 to TRBJ2-3; weak D call: TRBD2 (6 bases). From germline, CDR1 is ENHRY and CDR2 SYGVKD. The CDR3 consists of 13 residues. V was pared by 8 bases and J by 0 bases, with 9 bases between.

J is TRBJ2-1 and V is TRBV4-1; 12 bases match TRBD2. CDR1 and CDR2 (germline): MGHRA, YSYEKL. The CDR3 runs to 17 residues. Trimming cost V 4 bases and J 0 bases; bases outside gene matches: 4. CDR3 residues: CASSPGLAGFSYNEQFF. The CDR3 nucleotides read TGCGCCAGCAGCCCCGGACTAGCGGGGTTCTCCTACAATGAGCAGTTCTTC.

Notes on this clonotype: This clone may be a read error of a much larger clone one base away. The chain links TRBV12-3 or TRBV12-4 to TRBJ2-1; 8 bases match TRBD1. V gave up 6 bases and J gave up 10 bases; unmatched junction bases: 11. The CDR3 length is 14 residues. Here the CDR3 DNA reads TGTGCCAGCAGGGGACAGGCCTTATCCTACGAGCAGTTCTTC. It yields the protein CASRGQALSYEQFF.